The 2 T cell receptor beta chains below all came from one sample that was sequenced in a study of blood T cell repertoires in COVID-19. The protocol was immunoSEQ multiplex PCR, while the TCRdb copy is restricted to in-frame clones and leaves out a portion. The sample has over 150,000 clones; roughly 88% are singletons. Material for sequencing was peripheral blood. These receptors were collected from a woman aged 60 to 75 with acute or convalescent COVID-19.

This chain links TRBV5-1 with TRBJ1-2, with no clear D. V lost 0 bases and J 7 bases, leaving 10 bases between the germline ends. In germline, CDR1 is SGHRS, CDR2 YFSETQ. The CDR3 covers 13 residues. For the CDR3, the DNA is TGCGCCAGCAGCTTGGCGTCCTCCGGTGGCTACACCTTC. Amino acids: CASSLASSGGYTF.

Notes on this clone: The same CDR3 arises from other DNA sequences in this sample as well. J is TRBJ1-6 and V is TRBV3-1 (or the pseudogene TRBV3-2); D is unresolved. This CDR3 region has 16 residues. Germline CDR1 LGHDT, CDR2 YNNKEL (reference sequence). The ends were cut back, 1 base at V and 7 bases at J, with 14 bases in the middle. This chain's CDR3 is CASSQGRGVGNSPLHF. CDR3 DNA sequence: TGTGCCAGCAGCCAAGGAAGAGGCGTCGGGAATTCACCCCTCCACTTT.